Sequencing of this T cell receptor beta chain was carried out in a study of T-cell memory formation after mild COVID-19. V lost 3 bases and J 10 bases, leaving 15 bases between the germline ends. The CDR3 is made up of 13 amino acids. TCRdb re-derived calls from the 5' RACE reads in MiXCR, one entry per CDR3 protein. The table lists some 270,000 distinct CDR3 sequences, approximately 15% of them singletons. Sequences were obtained from PBMCs or a T cell subset sorted from them (not recorded which). The sequence was obtained from an adult woman who had mild COVID-19 (a few samples of this study predate the infection). Cell type and time point are not known. The J gene is TRBJ2-5, the V gene TRBV12-3 or TRBV12-4; unclear D gene. CDR3 residues: CASSFGTGKVQYF. Here the CDR3 DNA reads TGTGCCAGCAGTTTTGGTACGGGCAAGGTCCAGTACTTC.